This T cell receptor (beta chain) was identified during a study of blood T cells in healthy people across ages (dated by TCRdb to about 2015). Background for the entire study: In model experiments, roughly one uniquely barcoded TCR beta cDNA molecule per two T cells was captured by template switching. Using deep sequencing normalized with unique cDNA molecular identifiers, the study measured how TCR beta repertoire diversity changes with age. To avoid experimental bias, donors of different ages were distributed randomly across sequencing lanes. Four age groups were formed from the donors: young (average around 15 years), middle-aged (approximately 39), aged (roughly 56) and long-lived (roughly 88). Two additional independent replicas of 1 million unique cDNA reads from the same blood draw were analyzed for two donors (one aged 18 to 30 and one aged 80 or older). General findings and caveats noted by the study authors: Estimates of total diversity based on one million sequenced T cells were considered lower bounds and underestimates. Observed TCR beta diversity correlated strongly with the percentage of naive T cells measured by flow cytometry. The CMV infection status of donors was not known, potentially confounding age-related changes in expanded clonotypes. Bulk unsorted PBMC profiling prevented conclusive comparison of naive and antigen-experienced compartments. Compared with the aged group, the long-lived group had more naive CD4+ T cells, fewer expanded clones and increased TCR diversity, a pattern suggesting age selection. As age increased, observed TCR beta diversity per million T cells dropped in a roughly linear way, and a significant reduction was already evident by age 40.

The approximately 41 donors, aged roughly 6 to 90 years, were systemically healthy Caucasian individuals from Russia. Each donor gave 8 to 10 milliliters of peripheral blood, collected into EDTA-treated Vacutainer tubes. Ficoll-Paque density-gradient centrifugation was used to isolate PBMCs, with at least 6.5 million obtained per sample. Total RNA, at least 6 micrograms per sample, was extracted from PBMCs with Trizol reagent. For every donor, an aliquot of PBMCs went through flow cytometry to measure the percentages of naive CD45RAhigh/CD27high T cells. Spanning cysteine to phenylalanine, the CDR3 consists of 18 amino acids. The read is trimmed to its CDR3 DNA, 54 bases read in frame from base 1. V trim: 1 base; J trim: 3 bases; unmatched bases: 13. The CDR1 and CDR2 encoded by the germline V gene are SGHTA and FQGTGA. Concerning this clonotype: Its antigen is not yet known. No clone much larger than this one lies a single base away; base qualities are absent.

The method was 5' RACE. The second PCR ran for roughly 7 to 11 cycles and used a J-beta primer mix along with a sample-barcoded 5' primer. A unique molecular identifier was introduced onto each TCR beta cDNA molecule by a template-switch 5' adaptor carrying 12 random nucleotides. At least 3 million CDR3-containing paired-end reads were obtained from each sample. First-strand cDNA was synthesized from all RNA with the Mint cDNA synthesis kit, primed by a TRBC-specific oligonucleotide. Following uracil-DNA glycosylase treatment, a first 18-cycle PCR with universal primers M1SS and BC2_uni_R was performed on all cDNA. On the study's bioinformatics: For normalization, 1 million high-quality reads, each with a distinct molecular identifier, were randomly selected from each sample. Reads with shared molecular identifiers were discarded instead of being binned into consensus sequences. MiTCR, set to a Q25 quality threshold and the strictest error-elimination algorithm, was used for CDR3 identification, clonotype clustering and error correction. A nonparametric unseen species model with Euler transformation was used to estimate a lower bound on total TCR beta diversity. Clones were called with MiXCR by TCRdb after fastp trimmed the public reads at Q25, and only in-frame beta chains were retained. Under each unique CDR3 protein, matching rows form one entry showing the most common genes and DNA. These V and J calls originate from TCRdb's pipeline instead of the authors' own analysis. This sample has some 1,800,000 distinct CDR3 sequences in its table, and around 42% of those were observed once. The biggest ten clones account for 23% of the sample.

The sequencing input was blood. Recombination joined TRBV7-3 with TRBJ1-1, with 8 bases in between that match TRBD1. This clonotype was obtained from a human donor in good health. In nucleotide form, the sequence is TGTGCCAGCAGCTTAAACTTTTGCAGGGGGCGCGAGGACACTGAAGCTTTCTTT. This sequence encodes CASSLNFCRGREDTEAFF.